These T cell receptor beta chains were read from a single sample in a study of shared clonotypes between healthy human individuals. The protocol was immunoSEQ multiplex PCR, while the TCRdb copy is restricted to in-frame clones and leaves out a portion. Here the sample spans about a million clones, 60% to 80% being singletons. Sequences were obtained from memory CD4+ T cells from PBMCs. All receptors derive from a man younger than 30 in good health. Some clones in this sample may be carry-over from other donors' samples. Both conserved end residues are part of each CDR3. D genes are given only for firm matches. Clone size, where shown, is once, few, many, or a class for clones that have expanded.

V: TRBV7-3
size: NA
D: NA
length: 15
J: TRBJ2-7
DNA: TGTGCCAGCAGCTACCTAAGGGGCGGGAACTACGAGCAGTACTTC
CDR3: CASSYLRGGNYEQYF

V: TRBV7-2
size: NA
D: NA
length: 12
J: TRBJ1-4
DNA: TGTGCCAGCAGTCCCCAGGGTAGGAAACTGTTTTTT
CDR3: CASSPQGRKLFF

V: TRBV9
size: NA
D: NA
length: 13
J: TRBJ1-1
DNA: TGTGCCAGCAGCGTGGGGAGGAACACTGAAGCTTTCTTT
CDR3: CASSVGRNTEAFF

V: TRBV10-1
size: NA
D: NA
length: 13
J: TRBJ1-4
DNA: TGCGCCAGCAGTGAGGAGAGGAAGGAAAAACTGTTTTTT
CDR3: CASSEERKEKLFF

V: TRBV7-3
size: NA
D: NA
length: 14
J: TRBJ2-2
DNA: TGTGCCAGCTCCCCAGGGACCCACACCGGGGAGCTGTTTTTT
CDR3: CASSPGTHTGELFF

V: TRBV9
size: NA
D: NA
length: 13
J: TRBJ2-7
DNA: TGTGCCAGCAGCCGGGACTTCCCCTACGAGCAGTACTTC
CDR3: CASSRDFPYEQYF

V: TRBV6-6
size: NA
D: NA
length: 15
J: TRBJ2-2
DNA: TGTGCCAGCAGCCCGGGTGGGCGGAACACCGGGGAGCTGTTTTTT
CDR3: CASSPGGRNTGELFF

V: TRBV28
size: NA
D: TRBD1
length: 16
J: TRBJ2-7
DNA: TGTGCCAGCAGTTTACTACCGGGACAGGGGGCTAGCGAGCAGTACTTC
CDR3: CASSLLPGQGASEQYF

V: TRBV7-6
size: NA
D: TRBD2
length: 17
J: TRBJ2-1
DNA: TGTGCCAGCAGCTTAGTGCCTAGCGGGATTCTGGGGAATGAGCAGTTCTTC
CDR3: CASSLVPSGILGNEQFF

V: TRBV28
size: NA
D: TRBD1
length: 14
J: TRBJ2-4
DNA: TGTGCCAGCAGCGACAGGGGGCGCGGAAACATTCAGTACTTC
CDR3: CASSDRGRGNIQYF

V: TRBV7-8
size: NA
D: NA
length: 14
J: TRBJ2-7
DNA: TGTGCCAGCAGCTTATTCTCGGGAATGGGGGAGCAGTACTTC
CDR3: CASSLFSGMGEQYF

V: TRBV28
size: NA
D: NA
length: 16
J: TRBJ1-5
DNA: TGTGCCAGCAATGTGGGGGGGGAGAAGGGCAATCAGCCCCAGCATTTT
CDR3: CASNVGGEKGNQPQHF

V: TRBV15
size: NA
D: NA
length: 18
J: TRBJ1-4
DNA: TGTGCCACCAGCAGGGACCCGAGGCGCACAGGCTCAAATGAAAAACTGTTTTTT
CDR3: CATSRDPRRTGSNEKLFF

V: TRBV7-2
size: NA
D: NA
length: 14
J: TRBJ1-2
DNA: TGTGCCAGCAGCTTAGTGTTAAGGGATAGTGTCTACACCTTC
CDR3: CASSLVLRDSVYTF

V: TRBV4-2
size: NA
D: NA
length: 12
J: TRBJ2-1
DNA: TGTGCCAGCAGCCAAGCTGAGAGTGAGCAGTTCTTC
CDR3: CASSQAESEQFF

V: TRBV18
size: NA
D: NA
length: 15
J: TRBJ2-2
DNA: TGTGCCAGCTCAATCAGGGAAGCGAACACCGGGGAGCTGTTTTTT
CDR3: CASSIREANTGELFF

V: TRBV6-1
size: NA
D: NA
length: 14
J: TRBJ2-7
DNA: TGTGCCAGCACCAGTGGGAGGCAGGTGGGGGAGCAGTACTTC
CDR3: CASTSGRQVGEQYF

V: TRBV7-9
size: NA
D: NA
length: 14
J: TRBJ2-3
DNA: TGTGCCAGCAGCTTAGGGCAGGCCACAGATACGCAGTATTTT
CDR3: CASSLGQATDTQYF

V: TRBV4-1
size: NA
D: NA
length: 15
J: TRBJ1-5
DNA: TGCGCCAGCAGCCAAGACGCGCCAGGGCGGCAGCCCCAGCATTTT
CDR3: CASSQDAPGRQPQHF

V: TRBV7-3
size: NA
D: TRBD1
length: 13
J: TRBJ1-1
DNA: TGTGCCAGCAGCCTACAGGGGGCCACTGAAGCTTTCTTT
CDR3: CASSLQGATEAFF

V: TRBV27
size: NA
D: TRBD1
length: 13
J: TRBJ1-2
DNA: TGTGCCAGCAGTCCAAGACAGGGGTATGGCTACACCTTC
CDR3: CASSPRQGYGYTF

V: TRBV30
size: NA
D: TRBD2
length: 14
J: TRBJ2-7
DNA: TGTGCCTGGAGCCCACTAGCGGGGTCCTCCGAGCAGTACTTC
CDR3: CAWSPLAGSSEQYF

V: TRBV18
size: NA
D: NA
length: 14
J: TRBJ1-5
DNA: TGTGCCAGCTCATACGGAGGGGCCAATCAGCCCCAGCATTTT
CDR3: CASSYGGANQPQHF

V: TRBV30
size: NA
D: NA
length: 13
J: TRBJ1-3
DNA: TGTGCCTGGAGTAACAGCTATGGAAACACCATATATTTT
CDR3: CAWSNSYGNTIYF

V: TRBV5-1
size: few
D: NA
length: 16
J: TRBJ2-1
DNA: TGCGCCAGCAGCTTGGCCGGGGGGCAAATCTACAATGAGCAGTTCTTC
CDR3: CASSLAGGQIYNEQFF

V: TRBV27
size: many
D: TRBD1
length: 16
J: TRBJ1-2
DNA: TGTGCCAGCAGCCCCCAGGGGGCAGCGCCTTACTATGGCTACACCTTC
CDR3: CASSPQGAAPYYGYTF

V: TRBV7-6
size: NA
D: NA
length: 16
J: TRBJ2-6
DNA: TGTGCCAGCAGCTTTGGACGGGCCTCTGGGGCCAACGTCCTGACTTTC
CDR3: CASSFGRASGANVLTF

V: TRBV19
size: few
D: TRBD1
length: 14
J: TRBJ1-4
DNA: TGTGCCAGTAGTACCGACAGGGGCAGTGAAAAACTGTTTTTT
CDR3: CASSTDRGSEKLFF

V: TRBV5-1
size: NA
D: NA
length: 13
J: TRBJ1-2
DNA: TGCGCCAGCAGCGGCTCTCCAAACTATGGCTACACCTTC
CDR3: CASSGSPNYGYTF

V: TRBV7-2
size: NA
D: TRBD1
length: 14
J: TRBJ2-5
DNA: TGTGCCAGCAGCTTAGATGGACAGGTGGAGACCCAGTACTTC
CDR3: CASSLDGQVETQYF

V: TRBV10-3
size: once
D: NA
length: 15
J: TRBJ1-4
DNA: TGTGCCATCAGTGGTCAGGAGGCAACTAATGAAAAACTGTTTTTT
CDR3: CAISGQEATNEKLFF

V: TRBV9
size: NA
D: NA
length: 13
J: TRBJ2-3
DNA: TGTGCCAGCACCAAGTTGGGAGCAGATACGCAGTATTTT
CDR3: CASTKLGADTQYF

V: TRBV29-1
size: NA
D: TRBD2
length: 11
J: TRBJ2-7
DNA: TGCAGCGGGCGCTCGGGGGGCGAGCAGTACTTC
CDR3: CSGRSGGEQYF

V: TRBV28
size: once
D: TRBD2
length: 15
J: TRBJ2-5
DNA: TGTGCCAGCAGTATTCGGACTAGCGGGGGGGAGACCCAGTACTTC
CDR3: CASSIRTSGGETQYF

V: TRBV10-1
size: NA
D: TRBD2
length: 16
J: TRBJ2-5
DNA: TGCGCCAGCAAGCCTAGGACTAGTTTATTCCAAGAGACCCAGTACTTC
CDR3: CASKPRTSLFQETQYF

V: TRBV25-1
size: NA
D: NA
length: 15
J: TRBJ1-2
DNA: TGTGCCAGCAGCCCCAGTCGGGTCGGAGTCTATGGCTACACCTTC
CDR3: CASSPSRVGVYGYTF

V: TRBV7-2
size: NA
D: TRBD2
length: 15
J: TRBJ2-1
DNA: TGTGCCAGCAGCGAGACTAGCGGGGCAAACAATGAGCAGTTCTTC
CDR3: CASSETSGANNEQFF

V: TRBV6-5
size: NA
D: NA
length: 12
J: TRBJ2-7
DNA: TGTGCCAACCCGGACAGCTCCTACGAGCAGTACTTC
CDR3: CANPDSSYEQYF

V: TRBV20-1
size: few
D: NA
length: 11
J: TRBJ1-2
DNA: TGCAGTGTGTCCGGGGGCCGGGGCTACACCTTC
CDR3: CSVSGGRGYTF

V: TRBV2
size: NA
D: NA
length: 14
J: TRBJ2-7
DNA: TGTGCCAGCAGTTCAAGGTTTTTACCTGACAGGCAGTACTTC
CDR3: CASSSRFLPDRQYF

V: TRBV6-5
size: NA
D: TRBD2
length: 16
J: TRBJ2-5
DNA: TGTGCCAGCAGTTACGGGGGGACTAGCGATTGGGAGACCCAGTACTTC
CDR3: CASSYGGTSDWETQYF

V: TRBV10-1
size: NA
D: NA
length: 15
J: TRBJ1-5
DNA: TGCGCCAGCAGTGTTGGGAGAAGCAGCAATCAGCCCCAGCATTTT
CDR3: CASSVGRSSNQPQHF

V: TRBV19
size: NA
D: NA
length: 15
J: TRBJ2-6
DNA: TGTGCCAGTAGTATAACGGGGACCGGGGCCAACGTCCTGACTTTC
CDR3: CASSITGTGANVLTF

V: TRBV6-1
size: NA
D: NA
length: 15
J: TRBJ2-7
DNA: TGTGCCAGCAGCGAGAGAATGGGAGAAGTCTACGAGCAGTACTTC
CDR3: CASSERMGEVYEQYF

V: TRBV5-1
size: NA
D: NA
length: 17
J: TRBJ2-6
DNA: TGCGCCAGCAGCCCTGGCCCCTCCGACAGGGGGGCCAACGTCCTGACTTTC
CDR3: CASSPGPSDRGANVLTF

V: TRBV28
size: NA
D: NA
length: 14
J: TRBJ1-4
DNA: TGTGCCAGCAGTTCTCCGGGAGATAATGAAAAACTGTTTTTT
CDR3: CASSSPGDNEKLFF

V: TRBV2
size: NA
D: NA
length: 12
J: TRBJ2-5
DNA: TGTGCCAGCAGTGATTCCGGGGAGACCCAGTACTTC
CDR3: CASSDSGETQYF

V: TRBV11-3
size: NA
D: NA
length: 14
J: TRBJ2-7
DNA: TGTGCCAGCAGCTTAGGGGCAGGGGCGAACGAGCAGTACTTC
CDR3: CASSLGAGANEQYF

V: TRBV14
size: NA
D: NA
length: 13
J: TRBJ2-2
DNA: TGTGCCAGCAGCCCTTACACGTCTGGGGAGCTGTTTTTT
CDR3: CASSPYTSGELFF

V: TRBV7-1
size: NA
D: NA
length: 13
J: TRBJ1-2
DNA: TGTGCCAGCAGCTTACTGCCAAGGGAAGGCTACACCTTC
CDR3: CASSLLPREGYTF

V: TRBV4-1
size: NA
D: TRBD2
length: 17
J: TRBJ2-3
DNA: TGCGCCAGCAGCCAAGGTGCCGCTAGCGGGAGTGGCGATACGCAGTATTTT
CDR3: CASSQGAASGSGDTQYF

V: TRBV7-2
size: NA
D: TRBD2
length: 17
J: TRBJ2-7
DNA: TGTGCCAGCAGCCTTAGCGGGAGGGCGTATAGGATCTACGAGCAGTACTTC
CDR3: CASSLSGRAYRIYEQYF

V: TRBV2
size: NA
D: NA
length: 14
J: TRBJ1-2
DNA: TGTGCCAGCAGTGGTTACAGAATTAACTATGGCTACACCTTC
CDR3: CASSGYRINYGYTF

V: TRBV7-2
size: NA
D: TRBD1
length: 15
J: TRBJ2-5
DNA: TGTGCCAGCAGTCCGAATACCGGGACAGAAGAGACCCAGTACTTC
CDR3: CASSPNTGTEETQYF

V: TRBV27
size: NA
D: NA
length: 14
J: TRBJ1-2
DNA: TGTGCCAGCAGTTTAATACCCCAGAGCTATGGCTACACCTTC
CDR3: CASSLIPQSYGYTF

V: TRBV6-1
size: NA
D: NA
length: 15
J: TRBJ1-3
DNA: TGTGCCAGCAGTGAGGGGGTCGCTTCTGGAAACACCATATATTTT
CDR3: CASSEGVASGNTIYF

V: TRBV7-9
size: NA
D: TRBD1
length: 16
J: TRBJ1-1
DNA: TGTGCCAGCAGCCCGCTCCGGACAGGGGAGAACACTGAAGCTTTCTTT
CDR3: CASSPLRTGENTEAFF